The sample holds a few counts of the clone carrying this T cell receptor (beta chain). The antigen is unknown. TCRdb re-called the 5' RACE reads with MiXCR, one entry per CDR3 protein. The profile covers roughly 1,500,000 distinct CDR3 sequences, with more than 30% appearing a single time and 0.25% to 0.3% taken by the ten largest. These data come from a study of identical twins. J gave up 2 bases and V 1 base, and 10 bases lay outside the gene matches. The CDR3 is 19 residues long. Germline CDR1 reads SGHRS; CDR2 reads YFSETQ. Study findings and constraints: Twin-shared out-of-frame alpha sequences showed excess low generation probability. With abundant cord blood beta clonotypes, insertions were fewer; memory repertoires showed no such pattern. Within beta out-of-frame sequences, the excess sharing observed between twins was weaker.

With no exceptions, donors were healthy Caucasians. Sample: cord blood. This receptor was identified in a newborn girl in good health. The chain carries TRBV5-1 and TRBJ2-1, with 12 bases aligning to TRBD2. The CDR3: CASSLRTSGTLPPYNEQFF. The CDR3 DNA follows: TGCGCCAGCAGCTTGAGGACTAGCGGGACCCTCCCGCCCTACAATGAGCAGTTCTTC.